This T cell receptor (beta chain) was sequenced during a study of T cell repertoires in cytomegalovirus infection. Study at large: The public TCR beta signatures pointed to both CMV infection and matching HLA type.

The germline CDR1 and CDR2 sequences are MNHNS and SASEGT. The CDR3 is 14 residues long. With 6 bases clipped from V and 0 bases from J, the junction kept 2 bases outside the gene matches. This clonotype appeared many times. Its specificity is unknown. Each CDR3 protein is one row after TCRdb ran MiXCR on the reads. This sample has roughly 760,000 distinct CDR3 sequences, with 35% to 40% found just once. Study conclusions and caveats: In two of eight donors, the top clonotype was HLA-C-restricted CMV-specific.

V and J are TRBV6-1 and TRBJ1-1; TRBD1 matches at 9 bases. Input material: PBMCs. This clonotype was obtained from a human donor in good health (CMV status not recorded). Some clones in this sample may be carry-over from other donors' samples. The CDR3 is CASRRQGVNTEAFF. CDR3 bases: TGTGCCAGCAGGCGACAGGGGGTGAACACTGAAGCTTTCTTT.